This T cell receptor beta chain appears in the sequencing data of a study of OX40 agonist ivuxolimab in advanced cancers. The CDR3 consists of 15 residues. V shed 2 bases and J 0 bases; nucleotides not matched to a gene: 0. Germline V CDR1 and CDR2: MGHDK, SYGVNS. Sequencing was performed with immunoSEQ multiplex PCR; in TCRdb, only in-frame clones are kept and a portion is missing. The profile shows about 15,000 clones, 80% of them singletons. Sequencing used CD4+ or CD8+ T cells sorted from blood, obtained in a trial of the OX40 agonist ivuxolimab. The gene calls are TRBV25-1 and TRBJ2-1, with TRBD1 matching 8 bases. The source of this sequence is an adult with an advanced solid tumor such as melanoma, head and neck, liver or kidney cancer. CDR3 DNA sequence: TGTGCCAGCAGTGAAACAGGGGGCTCCTACAATGAGCAGTTCTTC. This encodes CASSETGGSYNEQFF.